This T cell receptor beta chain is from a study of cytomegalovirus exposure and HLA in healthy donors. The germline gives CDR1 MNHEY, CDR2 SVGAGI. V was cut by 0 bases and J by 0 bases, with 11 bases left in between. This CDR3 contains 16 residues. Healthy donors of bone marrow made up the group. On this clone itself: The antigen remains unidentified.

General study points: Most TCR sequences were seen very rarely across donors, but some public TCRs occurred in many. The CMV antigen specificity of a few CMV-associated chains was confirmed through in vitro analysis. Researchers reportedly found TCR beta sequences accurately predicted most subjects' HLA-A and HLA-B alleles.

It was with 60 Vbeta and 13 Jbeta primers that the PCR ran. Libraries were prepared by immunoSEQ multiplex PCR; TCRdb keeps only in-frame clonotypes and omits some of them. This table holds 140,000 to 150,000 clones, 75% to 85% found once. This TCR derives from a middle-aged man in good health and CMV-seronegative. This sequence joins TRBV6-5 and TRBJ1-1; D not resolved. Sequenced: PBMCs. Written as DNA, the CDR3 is TGTGCCAGCAGTTACTCGATCAGTTCGATGAACACTGAAGCTTTCTTT. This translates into CASSYSISSMNTEAFF.